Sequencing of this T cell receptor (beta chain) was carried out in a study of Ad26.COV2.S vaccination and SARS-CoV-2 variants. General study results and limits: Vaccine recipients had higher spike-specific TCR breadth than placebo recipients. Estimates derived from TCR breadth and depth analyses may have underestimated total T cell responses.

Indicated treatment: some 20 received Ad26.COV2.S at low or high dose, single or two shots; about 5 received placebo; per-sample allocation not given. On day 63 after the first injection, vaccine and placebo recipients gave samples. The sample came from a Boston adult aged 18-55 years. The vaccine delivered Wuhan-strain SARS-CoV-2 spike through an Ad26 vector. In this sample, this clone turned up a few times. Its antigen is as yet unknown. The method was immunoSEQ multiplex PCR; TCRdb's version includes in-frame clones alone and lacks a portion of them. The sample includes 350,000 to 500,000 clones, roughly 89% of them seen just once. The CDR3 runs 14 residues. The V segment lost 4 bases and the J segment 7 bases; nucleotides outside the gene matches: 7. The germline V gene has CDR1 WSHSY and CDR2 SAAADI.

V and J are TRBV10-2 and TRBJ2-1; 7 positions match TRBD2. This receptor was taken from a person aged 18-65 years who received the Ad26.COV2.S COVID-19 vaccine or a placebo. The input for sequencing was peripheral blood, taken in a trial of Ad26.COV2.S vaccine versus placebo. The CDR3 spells CASSGAGNLNEQFF. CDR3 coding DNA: TGCGCCAGCAGTGGAGCGGGGAATTTGAATGAGCAGTTCTTC.